This T cell receptor beta chain is drawn from a study of blood T cell repertoires in COVID-19. Overall study context: Acute-phase and convalescent COVID-19 samples originated in the United States, Italy and Spain. The analysed material was cDNA or gDNA that came from T cells, B-cell-depleted T cells, or PBMCs.

Germline V gene lookup returns CDR1 SGHDT and CDR2 YYEEEE. The CDR3 has 13 residues. After removal of 5 bases from V and 4 bases from J, the junction contained 3 bases not matched to a gene. Original processing methods: Estimation of nucleated cell counts relied on the amplification of reference gene primers. Profiling relied on immunoSEQ multiplex PCR, and the TCRdb table lists in-frame clones only, not all of them. V and J calls and clone size are those listed in that table; D and trimming were worked out from the DNA. The table has 60,000 or so clones, 84% seen once. The V call is TRBV5-6, the J call TRBJ1-1, with 9 bases that match TRBD1. Sequenced: peripheral blood. The TCR comes from an elderly woman with acute or convalescent COVID-19. CDR3 loop: CASRPTGGTEAFF. The CDR3 DNA sequence: TGTGCCAGCAGACCGACAGGGGGCACTGAAGCTTTCTTT.